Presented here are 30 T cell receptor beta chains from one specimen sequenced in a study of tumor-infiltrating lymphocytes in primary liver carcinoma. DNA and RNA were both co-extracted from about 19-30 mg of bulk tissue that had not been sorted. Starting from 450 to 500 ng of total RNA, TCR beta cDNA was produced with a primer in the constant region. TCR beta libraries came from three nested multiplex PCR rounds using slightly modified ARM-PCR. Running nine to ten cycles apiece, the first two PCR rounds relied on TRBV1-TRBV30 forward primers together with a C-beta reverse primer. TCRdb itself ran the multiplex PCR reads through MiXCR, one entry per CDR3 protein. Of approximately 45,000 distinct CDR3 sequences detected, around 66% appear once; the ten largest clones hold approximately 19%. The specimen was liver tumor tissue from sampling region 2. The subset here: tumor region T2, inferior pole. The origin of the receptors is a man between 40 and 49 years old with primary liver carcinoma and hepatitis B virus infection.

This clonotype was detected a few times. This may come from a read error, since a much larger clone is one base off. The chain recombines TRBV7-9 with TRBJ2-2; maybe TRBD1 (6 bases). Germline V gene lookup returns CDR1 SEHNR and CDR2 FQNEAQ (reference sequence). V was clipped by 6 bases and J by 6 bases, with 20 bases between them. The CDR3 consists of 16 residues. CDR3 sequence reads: CASRVTGLVGAGELFF. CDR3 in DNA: TGTGCCAGCAGAGTAACAGGGCTAGTGGGCGCCGGGGAGCTGTTTTTT.

The CDR3 region has the DNA TGTGCCAGCAGCCCACAGGGAACCGCTATCCATGGCTACACCTTC. This encodes CASSPQGTAIHGYTF. V is TRBV6-5 and J is TRBJ1-2; D is perhaps TRBD1 (6 bases). The length of the CDR3 is 15 residues. Germline V gives CDR1 MNHEY, CDR2 SVGAGI. Trimming shortened V by 6 bases and J by 6 bases, and 20 bases separated the two germline ends.

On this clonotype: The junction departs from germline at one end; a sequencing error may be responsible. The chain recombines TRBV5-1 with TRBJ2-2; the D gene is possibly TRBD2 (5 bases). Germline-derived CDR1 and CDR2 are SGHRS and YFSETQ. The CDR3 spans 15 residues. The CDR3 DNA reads TGCGCCAGCAGAACCTGGACGGGGAACATCGGGGAGCTGTTTTTT. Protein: CASRTWTGNIGELFF. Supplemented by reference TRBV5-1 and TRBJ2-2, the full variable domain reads KAGVTQTPRYLIKTRGQQVTLSCSPISGHRSVSWYQQTPGQGLQFLFEYFSETQRNKGNFPGRFSGRQFSNSRSEMNVSTLELGDSALYLCASRTWTGNIGELFFGEGSRLTVL.

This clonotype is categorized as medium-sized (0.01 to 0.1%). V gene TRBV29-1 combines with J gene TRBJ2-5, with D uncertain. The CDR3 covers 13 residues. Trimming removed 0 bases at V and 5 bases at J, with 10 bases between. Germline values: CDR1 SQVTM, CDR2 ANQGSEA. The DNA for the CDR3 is TGCAGCGTTGAAGATCCTGTTCGGGAGACCCAGTACTTC. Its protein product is CSVEDPVRETQYF.

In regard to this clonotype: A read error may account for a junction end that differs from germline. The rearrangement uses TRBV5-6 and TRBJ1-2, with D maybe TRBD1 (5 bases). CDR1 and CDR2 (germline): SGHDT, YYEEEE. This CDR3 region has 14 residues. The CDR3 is CASSGRDVKHGYTF. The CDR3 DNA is TGTGCCAGCAGCGGCCGGGACGTCAAGCATGGCTACACTTTC.

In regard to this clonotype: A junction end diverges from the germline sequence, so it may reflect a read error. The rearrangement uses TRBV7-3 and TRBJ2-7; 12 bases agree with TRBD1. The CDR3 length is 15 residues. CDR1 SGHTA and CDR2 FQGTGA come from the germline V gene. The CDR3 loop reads CASSRGQGAPCEQNF. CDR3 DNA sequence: TGTGCCAGCAGCAGGGGACAGGGGGCCCCGTGCGAGCAGAACTTC.

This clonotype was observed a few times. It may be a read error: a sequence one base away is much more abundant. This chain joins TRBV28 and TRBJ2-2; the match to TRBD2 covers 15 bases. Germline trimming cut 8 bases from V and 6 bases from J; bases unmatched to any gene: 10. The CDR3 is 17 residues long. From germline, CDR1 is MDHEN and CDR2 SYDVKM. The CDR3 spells CASVPNGLAGGAGELFF. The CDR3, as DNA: TGTGCCAGCGTTCCCAACGGACTAGCGGGAGGGGCCGGGGAGCTGTTTTTT.

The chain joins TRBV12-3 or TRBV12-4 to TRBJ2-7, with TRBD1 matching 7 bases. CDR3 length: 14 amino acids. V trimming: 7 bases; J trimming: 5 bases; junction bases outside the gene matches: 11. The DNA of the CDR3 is TGTGCCAGCACCCTCGGGACAGAAGAACACGAGCAGTACTTC. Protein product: CASTLGTEEHEQYF.

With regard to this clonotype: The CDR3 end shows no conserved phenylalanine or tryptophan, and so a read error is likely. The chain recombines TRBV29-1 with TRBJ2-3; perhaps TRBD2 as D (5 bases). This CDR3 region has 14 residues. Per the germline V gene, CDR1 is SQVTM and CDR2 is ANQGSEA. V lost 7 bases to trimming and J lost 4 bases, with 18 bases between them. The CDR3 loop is CSAEGNGSADTQYS. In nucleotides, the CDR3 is TGCAGCGCTGAGGGTAATGGGAGTGCAGATACGCAGTATTCT.

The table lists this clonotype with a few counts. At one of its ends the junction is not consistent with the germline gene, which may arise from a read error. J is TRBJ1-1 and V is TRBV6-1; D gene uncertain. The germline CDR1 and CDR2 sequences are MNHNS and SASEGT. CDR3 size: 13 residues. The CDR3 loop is CASSGWKNTEASF. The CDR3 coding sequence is TGTGCCAGCAGTGGGTGGAAGAACACCGAAGCTTCCTTT.

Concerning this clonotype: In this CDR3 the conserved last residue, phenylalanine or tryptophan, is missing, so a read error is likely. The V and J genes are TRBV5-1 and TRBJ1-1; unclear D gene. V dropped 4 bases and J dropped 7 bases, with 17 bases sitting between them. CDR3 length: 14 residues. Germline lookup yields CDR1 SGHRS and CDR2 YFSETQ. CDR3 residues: CASSPGLGDIEAFL. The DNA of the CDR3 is TGCGCCAGCAGCCCCGGGTTGGGAGACATTGAAGCTTTCTTG.

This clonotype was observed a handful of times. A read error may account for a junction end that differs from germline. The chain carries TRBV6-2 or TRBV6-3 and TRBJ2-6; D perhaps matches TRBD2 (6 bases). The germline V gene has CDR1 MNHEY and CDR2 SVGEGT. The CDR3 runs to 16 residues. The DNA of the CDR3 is TGTGCCTGCAGTTATGCGGGACTCTCTGGGGCCAACGTCCTGACTTTC. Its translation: CACSYAGLSGANVLTF.

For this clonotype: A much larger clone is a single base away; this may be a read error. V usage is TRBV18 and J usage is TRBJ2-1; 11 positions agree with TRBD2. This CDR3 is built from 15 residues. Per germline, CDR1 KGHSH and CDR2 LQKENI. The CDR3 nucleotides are TGTGGCAGCTCACCTACTAGCGGGAGTAAGAATGAGCAGTTCTTC. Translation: CGSSPTSGSKNEQFF.

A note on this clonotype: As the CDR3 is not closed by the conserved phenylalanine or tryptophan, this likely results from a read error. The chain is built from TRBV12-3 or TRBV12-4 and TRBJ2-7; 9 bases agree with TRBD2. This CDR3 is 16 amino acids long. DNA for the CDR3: TGTGCAAGCAGTCCGCGCCCGACTAGCGGCTCCTACGAGCAGTACCTC. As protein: CASSPRPTSGSYEQYL.

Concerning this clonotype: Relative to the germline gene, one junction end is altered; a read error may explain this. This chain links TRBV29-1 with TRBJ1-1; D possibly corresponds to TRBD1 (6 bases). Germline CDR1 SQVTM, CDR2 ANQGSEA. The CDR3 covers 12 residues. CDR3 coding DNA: TGCAGCGTGATAACGGGGGGCACTGAAACTCTCTTT. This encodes CSVITGGTETLF.

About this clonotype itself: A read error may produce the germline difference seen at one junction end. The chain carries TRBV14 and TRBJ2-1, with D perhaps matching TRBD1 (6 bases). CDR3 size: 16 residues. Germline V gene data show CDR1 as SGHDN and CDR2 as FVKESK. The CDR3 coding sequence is TGTGCCAGCGGCCCTAGGACAGTGTTGGGGTACAATGATCAGTTCTTC. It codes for CASGPRTVLGYNDQFF.

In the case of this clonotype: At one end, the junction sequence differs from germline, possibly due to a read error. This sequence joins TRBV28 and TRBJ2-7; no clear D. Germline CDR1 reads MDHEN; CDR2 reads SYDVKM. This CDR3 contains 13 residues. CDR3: CASGLVQTGEQYF. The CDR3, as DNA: TGTGCCAGCGGTTTGGTACAGACCGGCGAGCAGTACTTC.

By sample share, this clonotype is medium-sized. The chain's CDR3 is CASSQDQASGYYEQYF. The CDR3 region has the DNA TGCGCCAGCAGCCAAGATCAGGCTAGCGGATACTACGAGCAGTACTTC. The chain is built from TRBV4-1 and TRBJ2-7; 7 nucleotides agree with TRBD2. The CDR3 extends over 16 amino acids. Germline V gene lookup returns CDR1 MGHRA and CDR2 YSYEKL. After removal of 0 bases from V and 3 bases from J, the junction contained 8 bases not matched to a gene.

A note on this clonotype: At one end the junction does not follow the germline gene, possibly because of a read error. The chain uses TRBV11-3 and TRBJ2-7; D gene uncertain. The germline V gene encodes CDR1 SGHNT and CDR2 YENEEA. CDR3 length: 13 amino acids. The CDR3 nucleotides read TGTGCGAGCAGCATGAGACAATCCTACGAGCAGTACTTC. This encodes CASSMRQSYEQYF.

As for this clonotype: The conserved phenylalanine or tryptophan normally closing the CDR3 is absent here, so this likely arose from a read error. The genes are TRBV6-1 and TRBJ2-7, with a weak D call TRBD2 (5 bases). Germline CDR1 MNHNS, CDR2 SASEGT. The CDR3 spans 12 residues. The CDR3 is CASDMADYKQYL. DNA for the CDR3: TGTGCCAGCGATATGGCAGACTACAAGCAGTACCTC.

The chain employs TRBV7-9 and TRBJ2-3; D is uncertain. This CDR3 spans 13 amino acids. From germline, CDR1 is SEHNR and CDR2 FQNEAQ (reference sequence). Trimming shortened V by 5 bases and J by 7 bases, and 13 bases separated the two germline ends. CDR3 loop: CASSPNNGYTQYF. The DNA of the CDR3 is TGTGCCAGCAGCCCAAATAATGGATATACGCAGTATTTT.

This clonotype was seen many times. The CDR3: CASSAGTGGTDTQYF. DNA for the CDR3: TGTGCCAGCAGCGCCGGGACAGGGGGAACAGATACGCAGTATTTT. The chain employs TRBV9 and TRBJ2-3; 11 bases fit TRBD1. V lost 3 bases, J lost 3 bases, and 3 bases stayed unmatched. Per the germline V gene, CDR1 is SGDLS and CDR2 is YYNGEE. This CDR3 spans 15 amino acids.

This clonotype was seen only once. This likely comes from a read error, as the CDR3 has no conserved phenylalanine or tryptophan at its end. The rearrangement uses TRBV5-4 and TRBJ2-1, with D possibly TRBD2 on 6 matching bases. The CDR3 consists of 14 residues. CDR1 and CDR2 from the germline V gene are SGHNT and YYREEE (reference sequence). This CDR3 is CASSLGGVVNEQFL. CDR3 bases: TGTGCTAGCAGCTTGGGGGGTGTGGTGAATGAGCAGTTCCTC.

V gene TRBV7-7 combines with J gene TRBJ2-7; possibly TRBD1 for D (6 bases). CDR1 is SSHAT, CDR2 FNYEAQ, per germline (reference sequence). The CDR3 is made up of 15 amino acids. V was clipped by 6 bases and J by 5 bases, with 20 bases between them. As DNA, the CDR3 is TGTGCCAGCAGATTTCGGAGAGGGGGTAGTAACGAGCAGTACTTC. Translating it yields CASRFRRGGSNEQYF.

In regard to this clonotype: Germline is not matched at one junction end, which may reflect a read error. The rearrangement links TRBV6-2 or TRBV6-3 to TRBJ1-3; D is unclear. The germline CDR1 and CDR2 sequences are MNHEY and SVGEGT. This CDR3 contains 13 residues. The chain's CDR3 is CVSSDNSGDTIYF. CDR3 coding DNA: TGTGTCAGCAGTGACAACTCTGGAGACACCATATATTTT.

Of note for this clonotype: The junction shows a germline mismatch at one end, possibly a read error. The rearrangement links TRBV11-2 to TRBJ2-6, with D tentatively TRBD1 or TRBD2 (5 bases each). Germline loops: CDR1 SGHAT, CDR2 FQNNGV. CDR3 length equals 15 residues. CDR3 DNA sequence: TGTACCACCCAGCGGTCGCGCTCTGGGGGCAACGTCCTGACTTTC. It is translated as CTTQRSRSGGNVLTF.

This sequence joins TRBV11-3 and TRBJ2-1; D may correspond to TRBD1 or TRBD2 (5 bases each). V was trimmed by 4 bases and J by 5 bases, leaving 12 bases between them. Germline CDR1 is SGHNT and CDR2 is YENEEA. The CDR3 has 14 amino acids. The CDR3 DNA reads TGTGCCAGCAGCTGGGGACCGACCCACAATGAGCAGTTCTTC. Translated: CASSWGPTHNEQFF. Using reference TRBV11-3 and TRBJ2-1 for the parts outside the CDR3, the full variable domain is EAGVVQSPRYKIIEKKQPVAFWCNPISGHNTLYWYLQNLGQGPELLIRYENEEAVDDSQLPKDRFSAERLKGVDSTLKIQPAELGDSAVYLCASSWGPTHNEQFFGPGTRLTVL.

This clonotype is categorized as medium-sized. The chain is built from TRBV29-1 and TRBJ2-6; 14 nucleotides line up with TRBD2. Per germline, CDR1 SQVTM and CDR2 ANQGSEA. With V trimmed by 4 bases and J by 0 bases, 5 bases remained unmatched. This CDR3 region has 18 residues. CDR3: CSVGGTSGSLSGANVLTF. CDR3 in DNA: TGCAGCGTTGGAGGGACTAGCGGGAGCCTCTCTGGGGCCAACGTCCTGACTTTC. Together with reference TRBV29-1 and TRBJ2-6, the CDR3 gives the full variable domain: SAVISQKPSRDICQRGTSLTIQCQVDSQVTMMFWYRQQPGQSLTLIATANQGSEATYESGFVIDKFPISRPNLTFSTLTVSNMSPEDSSIYLCSVGGTSGSLSGANVLTFGAGSRLTVL.

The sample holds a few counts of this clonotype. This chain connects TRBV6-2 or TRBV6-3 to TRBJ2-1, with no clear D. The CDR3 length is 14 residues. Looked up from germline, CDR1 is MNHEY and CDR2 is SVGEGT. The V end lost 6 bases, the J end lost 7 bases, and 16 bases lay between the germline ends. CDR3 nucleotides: TGTGCCAGCAGATACCCCATAGCAGGAAATGAGCAGTTCTTC. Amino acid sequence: CASRYPIAGNEQFF.

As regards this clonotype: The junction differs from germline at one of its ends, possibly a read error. CDR3 coding DNA: TGTGTCTGGAGACGGAAGGGTAGCTCTGGGGGCAACGTCCTGACTTTC. Translation: CVWRRKGSSGGNVLTF. The chain links TRBV30 to TRBJ2-6; D may correspond to TRBD1 or TRBD2 (5 bases each). The CDR3 totals 16 residues. The V gene's germline CDR1 is GTSNPN and CDR2 SVGIG (reference sequence).